The clone carrying this T cell receptor (beta chain) was recorded a few times. The antigen remains unidentified. This record comes from a study of response to subunit inactivated influenza vaccine. Study results and limitations: Only a handful of new T cells, the authors suggested, are recruited with each seasonal influenza vaccination.

The CDR3 extends over 18 amino acids. Germline V gene lookup returns CDR1 LNHNV and CDR2 YYDKDF (reference sequence). V gave up 1 base and J gave up 1 base, with 17 bases separating them. TCRdb itself ran the RT-PCR reads through MiXCR, one entry per CDR3 protein. The sample lists over 400,000 distinct CDR3 sequences, roughly 9.7% seen once, with 10% to 15% in the top ten. The clonotype was recovered from a man over 45 who received an inactivated influenza vaccine. Sequencing was performed on PBMCs from blood, taken roughly 45 days after vaccination. This chain uses TRBV15 with TRBJ2-1, with D possibly being TRBD1 (6 bases). The DNA for the CDR3 is TGTGCCACCAGCAGAGCTACGATGGACAGCCCTTCCTACAATGAGCAGTTCTTC. Protein sequence: CATSRATMDSPSYNEQFF. The full variable domain, rest sourced from reference TRBV15 and TRBJ2-1, is DAMVIQNPRYQVTQFGKPVTLSCSQTLNHNVMYWYQQKSSQAPKLLFHYYDKDFNNEADTPDNFQSRRPNTSFCFLDIRSPGLGDTAMYLCATSRATMDSPSYNEQFFGPGTRLTVL.